This section outlines one TCR beta chain sequence together with its context. The antigen remains undetermined. Researchers made TCR cDNA using 5'RACE template switching, and this step added a universal primer site and UMIs. From the 5' RACE reads, TCRdb called clonotypes with MiXCR, one entry per CDR3 protein. The sample holds some 600,000 distinct CDR3 sequences; roughly a sixth are singletons and the top ten take 17%. This sample is drawn from a study of T cells after yellow fever vaccination. The study, taken as a whole, reports: From the bulk population, abundant clonotypes could contaminate and appear within FACS-sorted repertoires. Shared CD4/CD8 clonotypes were a small share, likely from convergent recombination.

The ends lost 3 bases at V and 3 bases at J; junction bases unmatched: 3. This CDR3 has 13 amino acids. The germline CDR1 and CDR2 sequences are SGHRS and YFSETQ. The chain uses TRBV5-1 and TRBJ2-7; TRBD1 matches 7 bases. Sequenced here: PBMCs, sampled 5 to 6 days after the first yellow fever vaccination. This TCR was sampled from a man between 18 and 35 years old who received the YFV17D yellow fever vaccine. The CDR3 region is CASSYAGGYEQYF. The CDR3, as DNA: TGCGCCAGCAGCTATGCAGGGGGCTACGAGCAGTACTTC.